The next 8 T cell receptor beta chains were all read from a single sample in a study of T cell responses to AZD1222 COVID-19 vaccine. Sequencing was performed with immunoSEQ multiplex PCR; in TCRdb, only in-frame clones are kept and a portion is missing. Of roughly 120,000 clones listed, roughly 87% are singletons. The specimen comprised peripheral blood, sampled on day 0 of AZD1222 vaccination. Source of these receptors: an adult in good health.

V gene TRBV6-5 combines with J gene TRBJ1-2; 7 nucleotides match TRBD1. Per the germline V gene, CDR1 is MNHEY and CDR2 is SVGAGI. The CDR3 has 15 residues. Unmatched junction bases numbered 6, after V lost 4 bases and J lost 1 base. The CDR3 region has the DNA TGTGCCAGCAGTTCACGGACAGGATTTAACTATGGCTACACCTTC. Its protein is CASSSRTGFNYGYTF.

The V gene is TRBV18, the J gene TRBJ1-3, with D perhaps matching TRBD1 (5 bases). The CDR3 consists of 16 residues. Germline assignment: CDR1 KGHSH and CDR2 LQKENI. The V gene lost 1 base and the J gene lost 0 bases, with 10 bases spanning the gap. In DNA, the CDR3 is TGTGCCAGCTCACCACTAGGACACCACTCTGGAAACACCATATATTTT. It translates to CASSPLGHHSGNTIYF.

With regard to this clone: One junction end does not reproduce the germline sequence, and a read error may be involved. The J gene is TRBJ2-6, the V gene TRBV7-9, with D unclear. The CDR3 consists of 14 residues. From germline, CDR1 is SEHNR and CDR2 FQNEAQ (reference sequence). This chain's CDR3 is CAGSDNSGANVLTF. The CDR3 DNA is TGTGCCGGCAGTGACAACTCTGGGGCCAACGTCCTGACTTTC.

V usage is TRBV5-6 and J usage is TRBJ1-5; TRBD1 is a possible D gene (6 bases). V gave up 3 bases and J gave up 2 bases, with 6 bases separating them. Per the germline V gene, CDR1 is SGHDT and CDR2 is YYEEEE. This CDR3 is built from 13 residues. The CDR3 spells CASSSGGNQPQHF. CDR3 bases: TGTGCCAGCAGCTCAGGGGGCAATCAGCCCCAGCATTTT. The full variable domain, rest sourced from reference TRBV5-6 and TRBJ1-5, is DAGVTQSPTHLIKTRGQQVTLRCSPKSGHDTVSWYQQALGQGPQFIFQYYEEEERQRGNFPDRFSGHQFPNYSSELNVNALLLGDSALYLCASSSGGNQPQHFGDGTRLSIL.

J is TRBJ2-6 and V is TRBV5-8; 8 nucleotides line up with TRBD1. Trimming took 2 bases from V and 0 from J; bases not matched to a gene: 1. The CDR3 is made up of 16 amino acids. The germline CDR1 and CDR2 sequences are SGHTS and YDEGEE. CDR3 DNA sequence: TGTGCCAGCAGCTTTACAGGGGGCTCTGGGGCCAACGTCCTGACTTTC. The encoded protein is CASSFTGGSGANVLTF.

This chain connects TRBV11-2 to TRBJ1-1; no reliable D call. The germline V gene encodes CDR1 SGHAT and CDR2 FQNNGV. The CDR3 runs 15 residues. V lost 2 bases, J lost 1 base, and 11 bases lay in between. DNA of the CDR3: TGTGCCAGCAGCTTATGGTTGAAGGAGAACACTGAAGCTTTCTTT. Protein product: CASSLWLKENTEAFF.

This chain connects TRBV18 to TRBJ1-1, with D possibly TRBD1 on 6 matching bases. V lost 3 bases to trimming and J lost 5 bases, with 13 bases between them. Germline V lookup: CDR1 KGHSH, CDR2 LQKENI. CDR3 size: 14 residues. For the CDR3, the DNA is TGTGCCAGCTCACCCCGGCAGGGGCGAACTGAAGCTTTCTTT. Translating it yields CASSPRQGRTEAFF.

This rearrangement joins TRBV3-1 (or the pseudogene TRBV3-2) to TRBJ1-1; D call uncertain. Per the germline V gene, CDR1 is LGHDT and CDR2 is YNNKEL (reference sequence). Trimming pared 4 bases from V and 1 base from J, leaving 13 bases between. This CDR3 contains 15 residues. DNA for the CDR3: TGTGCCAGCAGCCGAAACGCGGCAGAGAACACTGAAGCTTTCTTT. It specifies CASSRNAAENTEAFF.